This T cell receptor beta chain was found in a study of post-analysis software for immune sequencing data. Study-level findings and limits: When patients were compared with controls, a handful of TRBV segments were more frequent, TRBV5-6, TRBV5-1 and TRBV20-1 among them.

The CDR3 consists of 17 residues. Germline V CDR1 and CDR2: LGHNA, YNFKEQ. To note about this clonotype: What it binds is unknown. This sequence may be a read error, since a much larger clone differs from it by one base.

Prepared TCR beta cDNA libraries contained unique molecular identifiers. TCRdb processed the PCR reads anew with MiXCR; each CDR3 protein has one entry. Of 180,000 or so distinct CDR3 sequences listed, roughly 28% were seen once; the top ten hold 3% to 3.5%. This TCR derives from a girl between 2 and 17 years old with multiple sclerosis. This chain joins TRBV4-2 and TRBJ2-5; 10 nucleotides agree with TRBD2. The sample consisted of blood. The CDR3 is CANSQGSHSGGKETQYF. CDR3 nucleotides: TGTGCCAACAGCCAGGGATCTCATAGCGGGGGGAAAGAGACCCAGTACTTC.